These 27 T cell receptor beta chains were sequenced from one sample in a study of response to subunit inactivated influenza vaccine. TCRdb re-called the RT-PCR reads with MiXCR, one entry per CDR3 protein. This table has about 520,000 distinct CDR3 sequences, approximately 7.3% appearing once. This specimen consisted of PBMCs from blood, obtained 23 to 25 months after vaccination. These TCRs come from a man aged 50-75 years who received an inactivated influenza vaccine.

The chain couples TRBV5-1 to TRBJ1-1; D gene unclear. The CDR3 contains 14 residues. Trimming left V 2 bases short and J 1 base short, with 9 bases between. The germline V gene encodes CDR1 SGHRS and CDR2 YFSETQ. The DNA for the CDR3 is TGCGCCAGCAGCTTTAGCGGGGAGAACACTGAAGCTTTCTTT. Protein: CASSFSGENTEAFF.

This clonotype turned up a few times. The V and J genes are TRBV20-1 and TRBJ2-7, with 12 bases fitting TRBD1. The CDR3 has 14 residues. V trimming: 3 bases; J trimming: 4 bases; junction bases outside the gene matches: 4. Per germline, CDR1 DFQATT and CDR2 SNEGSKA (reference sequence). This chain's CDR3 is CSASLGQGAYEQYF. DNA for the CDR3: TGCAGTGCTAGTCTGGGACAGGGGGCATACGAGCAGTACTTC.

This clonotype was counted a few times. J is TRBJ2-1 and V is TRBV29-1; D may correspond to TRBD1 or TRBD2 (5 bases each). Germline V gene sequence: CDR1 SQVTM, CDR2 ANQGSEA. The CDR3 sequence is 15 residues long. V gave up 2 bases and J gave up 5 bases, with 16 bases separating them. CDR3: CSVETGNTGDNEQFF. Here the CDR3 DNA reads TGCAGCGTTGAAACGGGGAATACAGGAGACAATGAGCAGTTCTTC.

This chain connects TRBV9 to TRBJ2-7; D not resolved. The CDR3 spans 14 residues. V was trimmed by 0 bases and J by 0 bases, leaving 7 bases between them. Germline V gives CDR1 SGDLS, CDR2 YYNGEE. CDR3 residues: CASSVGVYSYEQYF. In DNA form, the CDR3 reads TGTGCCAGCAGCGTAGGCGTCTACTCCTACGAGCAGTACTTC.

This clonotype appeared many times. J is TRBJ2-1 and V is TRBV28, with 7 nucleotides matching TRBD1. Germline V gene lookup returns CDR1 MDHEN and CDR2 SYDVKM. The CDR3 is 16 residues long. V lost 4 bases to trimming and J lost 4 bases; unmatched junction nucleotides: 10. The CDR3 coding sequence is TGTGCCAGCAGTTCCGCCCGACAGGGCGCTTACAATGAGCAGTTCTTC. Encoded protein: CASSSARQGAYNEQFF.

The genes are TRBV12-3 or TRBV12-4 and TRBJ1-5; D is unclear. The length of the CDR3 is 14 residues. The germline V and J ends were trimmed by 6 bases and 4 bases, with 13 bases remaining between them. CDR3 DNA sequence: TGTGCCAGCAGCCGGGCACCGGGAAATCAGCCCCAGCATTTT. Protein product: CASSRAPGNQPQHF.

The J gene is TRBJ2-1, the V gene TRBV25-1; TRBD2 matches at 10 bases. Germline loops: CDR1 MGHDK, CDR2 SYGVNS. The CDR3 has 15 residues. Trimming cost V 3 bases and J 7 bases; bases outside gene matches: 6. The CDR3 sequence: CASSDSGRALNEQFF. CDR3 sequence (DNA): TGTGCCAGCAGTGACAGCGGGAGGGCCTTAAATGAGCAGTTCTTC. Based on the CDR3 plus reference TRBV25-1 and TRBJ2-1, the full variable domain is EADIYQTPRYLVIGTGKKITLECSQTMGHDKMYWYQQDPGMELHLIHYSYGVNSTEKGDLSSESTVSRIRTEHFPLTLESARPSHTSQYLCASSDSGRALNEQFFGPGTRLTVL.

This chain's CDR3 is CASSRDSIMDEQYF. CDR3 sequence (DNA): TGTGCCAGCAGCCGCGACAGTATTATGGACGAGCAGTACTTC. V gene TRBV6-1 combines with J gene TRBJ2-7; D possibly corresponds to TRBD1 (5 bases). Trimming left V 6 bases short and J 5 bases short, with 17 bases between. Germline V CDR1 and CDR2: MNHNS, SASEGT. This CDR3 has 14 residues.

This clonotype was detected a few times. V is TRBV29-1 and J is TRBJ2-2; TRBD2 matches at 10 bases. V gave up 7 bases and J gave up 2 bases; unmatched junction bases: 4. This CDR3 has 14 residues. Germline V lookup: CDR1 SQVTM, CDR2 ANQGSEA. The DNA for the CDR3 is TGCAGCGCAGGGACTAGCGCCAACACCGGGGAGCTGTTTTTT. This translates into CSAGTSANTGELFF.

This clonotype was seen more than once but under ten times. The chain combines TRBV7-2 with TRBJ2-7; D gene unclear. Germline V lookup: CDR1 SGHTA, CDR2 FQGNSA. This CDR3 is 12 amino acids long. Trimming stripped 0 bases from V and 7 bases from J, with 7 bases between. The CDR3 loop is CASSLARTEQYF. Written as DNA, the CDR3 is TGTGCCAGCAGCTTAGCGAGGACGGAGCAGTACTTC.

The chain joins TRBV6-1 to TRBJ2-7; D is unclear. Trimming took off 0 bases at V and 2 bases at J, with 5 bases between the two ends. The CDR3 consists of 13 residues. The germline gives CDR1 MNHNS, CDR2 SASEGT. CDR3: CASSEAQPYEQYF. CDR3 nucleotide sequence: TGTGCCAGCAGTGAAGCGCAACCCTACGAGCAGTACTTC.

This clonotype was detected many times. This chain connects TRBV6-1 to TRBJ2-1, with TRBD2 matching over 9 bases. Germline trimming cut 4 bases from V and 6 bases from J; bases unmatched to any gene: 4. This CDR3 spans 14 amino acids. Looked up from germline, CDR1 is MNHNS and CDR2 is SASEGT. The CDR3 region is CASSASGVSNEQFF. CDR3 nucleotide sequence: TGTGCCAGCAGTGCTAGCGGGGTTAGCAATGAGCAGTTCTTC.

This clonotype was observed a handful of times. This chain connects TRBV4-1 to TRBJ2-7; 10 bases are a match to TRBD2. The CDR3 is 15 amino acids. The junction had 1 base not matched to a gene; V was cut back by 0 bases and J by 2 bases. Germline values: CDR1 MGHRA, CDR2 YSYEKL. This CDR3 reads CASSQELAGTYEQYF. As DNA, the CDR3 is TGCGCCAGCAGCCAAGAACTAGCGGGAACCTACGAGCAGTACTTC.

This clonotype has at least ten counts. The chain recombines TRBV7-2 with TRBJ2-3; weak D call: TRBD1 (5 bases). Between the trimmed V and J ends, which lost 5 bases and 1 base, there was a span of 19 bases. CDR3 length equals 17 residues. Looked up from germline, CDR1 is SGHTA and CDR2 is FQGNSA. The CDR3, as DNA: TGTGCCAGCAGCCCCGACCTTATTGGGGCCGGCACAGATACGCAGTATTTT. Amino acids: CASSPDLIGAGTDTQYF. Complete variable domain (other parts from reference TRBV7-2 and TRBJ2-3): GAGVSQSPSNKVTEKGKDVELRCDPISGHTALYWYRQSLGQGLEFLIYFQGNSAPDKSGLPSDRFSAERTGGSVSTLTIQRTQQEDSAVYLCASSPDLIGAGTDTQYFGPGTRLTVL.

The chain combines TRBV20-1 with TRBJ2-5; TRBD2 agrees at 10 bases. This CDR3 is 17 amino acids long. From germline, CDR1 is DFQATT and CDR2 SNEGSKA (reference sequence). Trimming removed 1 base from V and 5 bases from J; junction bases left unmatched: 13. The CDR3 region has the DNA TGCAGTGCTAGAGCGGCACTAGCGGGGCTTGTAGAGGAGACCCAGTACTTC. It is translated as CSARAALAGLVEETQYF.

Notes on this clonotype: This could be a read error, since a much larger clone is one nucleotide away. This chain links TRBV3-1 with TRBJ2-7; 7 nucleotides match TRBD1. The CDR3 contains 17 residues. CDR1 LGHDT and CDR2 YNNKEL come from the germline V gene (reference sequence). CDR3 DNA: TGTGCCTGCAGCATCGGAACCGGGACAGAGAGCTCCTACGAGCAGTACTTC. Protein: CACSIGTGTESSYEQYF.

This clonotype was seen a handful of times. The J gene is TRBJ2-7, the V gene TRBV6-2 or TRBV6-3; a weak D match, TRBD2 (5 bases). Germline loops: CDR1 MNHEY, CDR2 SVGEGT. V was clipped by 9 bases and J by 7 bases, with 19 bases between them. The CDR3 sequence is 13 residues long. The CDR3 protein is CASRETAVREQYF. CDR3 DNA sequence: TGTGCCAGTAGGGAGACGGCAGTTAGAGAGCAGTACTTC.

This clonotype was picked up many times. This rearrangement joins TRBV20-1 to TRBJ2-3; D unclear. The CDR3 runs 15 residues. Trimming took 0 bases from V and 6 from J, leaving 16 bases between them. Germline CDR1 is DFQATT and CDR2 is SNEGSKA (reference sequence). The DNA of the CDR3 is TGCAGTGCTAGAGATATGGGTTACGGAAGGGATACGCAGTATTTT. It codes for CSARDMGYGRDTQYF.

This clonotype was seen repeatedly, ten times or more. This chain links TRBV11-2 with TRBJ2-4, with D perhaps TRBD2 (5 bases). The germline gives CDR1 SGHAT, CDR2 FQNNGV. Trimming cost V 5 bases and J 1 base, with 15 bases left between them. The CDR3 sequence is 16 residues long. For the CDR3, the DNA is TGTGCCAGCAGCCCACAACCCGGGGTCGCCAAAAACATTCAGTACTTC. This encodes CASSPQPGVAKNIQYF. The variable domain in full, completed from reference TRBV11-2 and TRBJ2-4, reads EAGVAQSPRYKIIEKRQSVAFWCNPISGHATLYWYQQILGQGPKLLIQFQNNGVVDDSQLPKDRFSAERLKGVDSTLKIQPAKLEDSAVYLCASSPQPGVAKNIQYFGAGTRLSVL.

The chain couples TRBV10-3 to TRBJ2-5; 8 bases align to TRBD2. The CDR3 sequence is 15 residues long. The V gene end was trimmed by 0 bases and the J gene end by 9 bases; junction bases not matched to a gene: 9. The germline V gene encodes CDR1 ENHRY and CDR2 SYGVKD. CDR3 loop: CAISESASGSGAQYF. CDR3 sequence (DNA): TGTGCCATCAGTGAGTCGGCTAGCGGGTCAGGGGCCCAGTACTTC.

There are many counts of this clonotype. This rearrangement joins TRBV7-2 to TRBJ2-5; perhaps TRBD1 as D (6 bases). Trimming shortened V by 6 bases and J by 2 bases, and 10 bases separated the two germline ends. This CDR3 has 13 residues. Germline V lookup: CDR1 SGHTA, CDR2 FQGNSA. This CDR3 is CASRYTGQETQYF. CDR3 coding DNA: TGTGCCAGCAGATACACAGGGCAAGAGACCCAGTACTTC.

This clonotype has at least ten counts. The genes are TRBV20-1 and TRBJ2-7; 12 bases align to TRBD1. V dropped 6 bases and J dropped 0; count of bases not matched to a gene: 6. Germline CDR1 is DFQATT and CDR2 is SNEGSKA (reference sequence). The CDR3 is 15 amino acids. The chain's CDR3 is CSAAGTGGASYEQYF. The CDR3 DNA follows: TGCAGTGCGGCCGGGACAGGGGGCGCCTCCTACGAGCAGTACTTC.

This clonotype appeared a few times. V gene TRBV20-1 combines with J gene TRBJ1-6, with 8 bases fitting TRBD1. The trim removed 6 bases at V and 8 bases at J, leaving 15 bases unmatched. Germline CDR1 DFQATT, CDR2 SNEGSKA (reference sequence). The CDR3 consists of 16 residues. CDR3 in DNA: TGCAGTGCGCGAGAATCCTACAGGGGGGGTTATTCACCCCTCCACTTT. Translating it yields CSARESYRGGYSPLHF.

The CDR3 here is CASSLAGGNEKLFF. The CDR3 DNA reads TGTGCCAGCAGCTTAGCCGGAGGAAATGAAAAACTGTTTTTT. This chain connects TRBV7-2 to TRBJ1-4; no firm D call. The CDR3 loop spans 14 amino acids. Trimming left V 0 bases short and J 5 bases short, with 7 bases between. Germline CDR1 reads SGHTA; CDR2 reads FQGNSA.

The chain joins TRBV7-3 to TRBJ2-7, with D perhaps being TRBD1 or TRBD2 (5 bases each). Germline V gene data show CDR1 as SGHTA and CDR2 as FQGTGA. The CDR3 contains 14 residues. Trimming took off 5 bases at V and 1 base at J, with 12 bases between the two ends. The CDR3 DNA is TGTGCCAGCAGCCCCCACGGGGCATCCTACGAGCAGTACTTC. Amino acid sequence: CASSPHGASYEQYF.

This clonotype was picked up a small number of times. V and J are TRBV4-2 and TRBJ1-2; no definite D call. CDR1 and CDR2 (germline): LGHNA, YNFKEQ. V lost 0 bases and J lost 4, with 21 bases in between. The CDR3 is 18 residues long. The CDR3 region has the DNA TGTGCCAGCAGCCAAGATATGGACGGTCCGCGCGAGGGCTATGGCTACACCTTC. Its translation is CASSQDMDGPREGYGYTF.

This clonotype showed up many times. V usage is TRBV7-6 and J usage is TRBJ2-7, with TRBD1 identical over 10 bases. Germline CDR1 is SGHVS and CDR2 is FNYEAQ. After removal of 5 bases from V and 3 bases from J, the junction contained 10 bases not matched to a gene. CDR3 length: 16 amino acids. CDR3 residues: CASSQTKGQGDYEQYF. The DNA for the CDR3 is TGTGCCAGCAGCCAAACAAAAGGACAGGGGGACTACGAGCAGTACTTC.